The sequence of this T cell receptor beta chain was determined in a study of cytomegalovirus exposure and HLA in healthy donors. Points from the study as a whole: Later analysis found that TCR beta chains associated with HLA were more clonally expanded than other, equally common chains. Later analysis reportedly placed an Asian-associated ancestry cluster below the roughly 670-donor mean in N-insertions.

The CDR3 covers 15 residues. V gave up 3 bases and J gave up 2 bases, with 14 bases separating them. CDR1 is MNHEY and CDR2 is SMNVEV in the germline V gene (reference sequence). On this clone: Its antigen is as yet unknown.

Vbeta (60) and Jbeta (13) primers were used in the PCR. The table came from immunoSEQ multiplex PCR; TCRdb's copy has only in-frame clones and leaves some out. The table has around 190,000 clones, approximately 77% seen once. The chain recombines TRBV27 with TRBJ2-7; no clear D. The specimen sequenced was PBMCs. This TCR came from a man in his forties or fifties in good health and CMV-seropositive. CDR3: CASSLWQQEPYEQYF. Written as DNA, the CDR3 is TGTGCCAGCAGTTTGTGGCAACAAGAACCCTACGAGCAGTACTTC.